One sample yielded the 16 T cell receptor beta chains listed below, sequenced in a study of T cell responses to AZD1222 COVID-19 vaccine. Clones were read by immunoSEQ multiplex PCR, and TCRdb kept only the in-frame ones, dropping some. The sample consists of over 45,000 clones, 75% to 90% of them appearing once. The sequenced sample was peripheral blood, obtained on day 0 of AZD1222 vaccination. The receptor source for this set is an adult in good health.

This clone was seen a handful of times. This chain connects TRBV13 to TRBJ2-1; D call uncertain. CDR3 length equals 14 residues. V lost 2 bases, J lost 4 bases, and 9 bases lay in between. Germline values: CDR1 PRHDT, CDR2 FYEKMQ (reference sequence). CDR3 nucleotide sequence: TGTGCCAGCAGCTTAAATACAGTTTACAATGAGCAGTTCTTC. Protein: CASSLNTVYNEQFF.

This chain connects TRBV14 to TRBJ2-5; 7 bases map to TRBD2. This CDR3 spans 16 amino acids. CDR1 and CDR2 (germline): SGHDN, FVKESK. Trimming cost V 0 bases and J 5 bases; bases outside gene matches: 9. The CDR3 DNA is TGTGCCAGCAGCCAAGACCTTTTGGGAGGGATCGAGACCCAGTACTTC. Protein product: CASSQDLLGGIETQYF.

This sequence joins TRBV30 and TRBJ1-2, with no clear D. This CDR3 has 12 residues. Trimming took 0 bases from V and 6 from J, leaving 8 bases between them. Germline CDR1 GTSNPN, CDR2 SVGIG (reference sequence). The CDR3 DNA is TGTGCCTGGAGTGTGGGCCGACATGGCTACACCTTC. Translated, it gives CAWSVGRHGYTF. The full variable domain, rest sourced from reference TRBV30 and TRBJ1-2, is SQTIHQWPATLVQPVGSPLSLECTVEGTSNPNLYWYRQAAGRGLQLLFYSVGIGQISSEVPQNLSASRPQDRQFILSSKKLLLSDSGFYLCAWSVGRHGYTFGSGTRLTVV.

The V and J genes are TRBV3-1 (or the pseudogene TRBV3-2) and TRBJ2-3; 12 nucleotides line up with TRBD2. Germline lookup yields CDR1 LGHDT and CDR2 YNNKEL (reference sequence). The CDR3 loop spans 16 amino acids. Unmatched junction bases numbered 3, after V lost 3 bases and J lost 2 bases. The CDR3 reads CASSHRLAGVTDTQYF. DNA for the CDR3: TGTGCCAGCAGCCATAGACTAGCGGGGGTCACAGATACGCAGTATTTT.

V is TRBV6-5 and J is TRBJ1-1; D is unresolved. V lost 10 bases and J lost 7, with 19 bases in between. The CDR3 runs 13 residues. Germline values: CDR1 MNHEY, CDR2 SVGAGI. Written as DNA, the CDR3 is TGTGCCACCTCGGGGTCAAAAGTGGGTGAAGCTTTCTTT. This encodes CATSGSKVGEAFF.

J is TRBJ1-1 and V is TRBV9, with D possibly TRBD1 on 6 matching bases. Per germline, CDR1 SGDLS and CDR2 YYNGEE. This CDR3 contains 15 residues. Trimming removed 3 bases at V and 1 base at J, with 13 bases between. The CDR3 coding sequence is TGTGCCAGCAGCGGGACGACAGGACCGAACACTGAAGCTTTCTTT. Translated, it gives CASSGTTGPNTEAFF.

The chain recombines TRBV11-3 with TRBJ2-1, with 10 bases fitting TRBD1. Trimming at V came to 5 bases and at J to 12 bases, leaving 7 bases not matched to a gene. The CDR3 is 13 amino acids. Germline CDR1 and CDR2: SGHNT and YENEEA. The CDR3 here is CASSQTGGARQFF. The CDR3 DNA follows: TGTGCCAGCAGCCAGACAGGGGGCGCAAGGCAGTTCTTC.

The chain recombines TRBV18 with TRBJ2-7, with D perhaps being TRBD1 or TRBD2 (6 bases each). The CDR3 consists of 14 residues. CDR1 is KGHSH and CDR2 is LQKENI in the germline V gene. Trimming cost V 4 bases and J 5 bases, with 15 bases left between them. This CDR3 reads CASSRDMREDEQYF. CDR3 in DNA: TGTGCCAGCTCACGGGACATGAGGGAGGACGAGCAGTACTTC.

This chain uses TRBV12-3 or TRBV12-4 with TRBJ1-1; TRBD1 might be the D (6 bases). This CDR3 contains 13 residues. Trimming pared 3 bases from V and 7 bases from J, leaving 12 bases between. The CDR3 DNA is TGTGCCAGCAGTTTTTCGGGGGGCGGTGAAGCTTTCTTT. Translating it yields CASSFSGGGEAFF.

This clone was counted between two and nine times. The CDR3 sequence: CASSRDTTKQYF. The CDR3 DNA sequence: TGTGCCAGCAGCAGAGACACTACGAAGCAGTACTTC. The chain carries TRBV5-6 and TRBJ2-7; no reliable D call. The CDR3 sequence is 12 residues long. With 4 bases removed from V and 8 bases from J, the gap between germline ends came to 13 bases. Germline V gene data show CDR1 as SGHDT and CDR2 as YYEEEE.

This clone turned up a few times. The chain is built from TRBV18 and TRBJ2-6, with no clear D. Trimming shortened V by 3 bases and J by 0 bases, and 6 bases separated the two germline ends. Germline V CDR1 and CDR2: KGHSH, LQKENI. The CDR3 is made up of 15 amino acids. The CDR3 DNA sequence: TGTGCCAGCTCACCTGTCGACTCTGGGGCCAACGTCCTGACTTTC. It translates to CASSPVDSGANVLTF.

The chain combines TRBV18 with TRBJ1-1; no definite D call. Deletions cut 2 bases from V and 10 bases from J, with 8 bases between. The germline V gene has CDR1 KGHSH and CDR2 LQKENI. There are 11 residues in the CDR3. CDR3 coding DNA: TGTGCCAGCTCACCAGGTACCGGAGCTTTCTTT. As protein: CASSPGTGAFF.

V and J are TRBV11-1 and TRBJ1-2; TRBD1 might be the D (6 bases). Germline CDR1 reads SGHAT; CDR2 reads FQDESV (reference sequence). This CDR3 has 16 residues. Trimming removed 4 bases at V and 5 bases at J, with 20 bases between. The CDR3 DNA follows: TGTGCCAGCAGCTACGATTACAGGGTAACAGAGTATGGCTACACCTTC. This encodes CASSYDYRVTEYGYTF.

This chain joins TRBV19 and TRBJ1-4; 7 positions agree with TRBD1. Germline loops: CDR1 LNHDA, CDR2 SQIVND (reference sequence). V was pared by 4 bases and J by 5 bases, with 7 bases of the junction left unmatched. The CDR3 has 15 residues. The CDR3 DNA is TGTGCCAGTAGTACGACAGGGACACCCAATGAAAAACTGTTTTTT. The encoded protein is CASSTTGTPNEKLFF.

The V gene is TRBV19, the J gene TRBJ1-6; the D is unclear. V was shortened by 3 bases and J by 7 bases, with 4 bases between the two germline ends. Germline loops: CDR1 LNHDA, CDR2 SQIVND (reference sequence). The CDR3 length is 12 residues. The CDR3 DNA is TGTGCCAGTAGTATGCTAAATTCACCCCTCCACTTT. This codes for CASSMLNSPLHF.

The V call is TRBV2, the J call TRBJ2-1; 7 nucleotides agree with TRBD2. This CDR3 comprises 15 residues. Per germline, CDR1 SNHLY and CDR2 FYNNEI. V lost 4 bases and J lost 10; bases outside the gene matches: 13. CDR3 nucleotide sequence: TGTGCCAGCAGTGTACGCGGGGGTCTTGGTGCAGAGCAGTTCTTC. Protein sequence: CASSVRGGLGAEQFF.